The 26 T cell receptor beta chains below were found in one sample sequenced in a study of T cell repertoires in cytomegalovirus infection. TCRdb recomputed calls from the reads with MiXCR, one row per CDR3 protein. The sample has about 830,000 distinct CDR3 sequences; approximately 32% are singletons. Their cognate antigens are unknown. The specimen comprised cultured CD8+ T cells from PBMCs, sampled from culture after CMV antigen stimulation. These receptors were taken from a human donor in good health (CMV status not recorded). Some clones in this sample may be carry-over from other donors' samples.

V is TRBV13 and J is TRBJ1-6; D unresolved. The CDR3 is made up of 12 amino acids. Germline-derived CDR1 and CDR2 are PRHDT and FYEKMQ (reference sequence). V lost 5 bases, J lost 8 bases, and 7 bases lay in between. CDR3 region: CASSAFDSPLHF. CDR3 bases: TGTGCCAGCAGCGCTTTCGATTCACCCCTCCACTTT.

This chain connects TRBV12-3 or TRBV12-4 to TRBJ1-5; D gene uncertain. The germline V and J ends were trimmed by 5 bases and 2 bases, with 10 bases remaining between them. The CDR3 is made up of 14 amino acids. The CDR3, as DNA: TGTGCCAGCAGTACGATTCCTGGCAATCAGCCCCAGCATTTT. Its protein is CASSTIPGNQPQHF.

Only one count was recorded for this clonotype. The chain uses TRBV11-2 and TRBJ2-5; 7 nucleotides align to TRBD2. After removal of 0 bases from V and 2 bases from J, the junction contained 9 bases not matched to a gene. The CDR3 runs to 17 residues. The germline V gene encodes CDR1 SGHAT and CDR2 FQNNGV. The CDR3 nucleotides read TGTGCCAGCAGCTTAGATCGATGGGCGGGGGATCAAGAGACCCAGTACTTC. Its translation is CASSLDRWAGDQETQYF.

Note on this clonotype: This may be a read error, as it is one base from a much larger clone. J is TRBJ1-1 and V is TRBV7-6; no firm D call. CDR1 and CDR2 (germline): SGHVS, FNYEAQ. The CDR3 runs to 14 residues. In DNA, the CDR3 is TGTGCCAACAGCTTAGGACGGGTGAACACTGAAGCTTTCTTT. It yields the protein CANSLGRVNTEAFF.

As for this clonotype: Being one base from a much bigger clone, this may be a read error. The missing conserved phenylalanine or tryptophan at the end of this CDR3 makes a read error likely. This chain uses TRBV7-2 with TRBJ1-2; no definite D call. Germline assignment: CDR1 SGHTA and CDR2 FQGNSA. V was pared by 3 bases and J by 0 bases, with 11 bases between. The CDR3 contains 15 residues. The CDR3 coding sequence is TGTGCCAGCAGCTTTGAGCCGGGCCCTAACTATGGCTACACCCTC. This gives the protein CASSFEPGPNYGYTL.

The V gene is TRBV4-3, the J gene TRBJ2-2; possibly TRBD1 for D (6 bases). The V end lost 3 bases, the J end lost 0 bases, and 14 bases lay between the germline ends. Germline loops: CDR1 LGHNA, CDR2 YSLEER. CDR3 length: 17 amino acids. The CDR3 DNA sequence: TGCGCCAGCAGCCACCCGAGCAGGACAGCGAACACCGGGGAGCTGTTTTTT. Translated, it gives CASSHPSRTANTGELFF.

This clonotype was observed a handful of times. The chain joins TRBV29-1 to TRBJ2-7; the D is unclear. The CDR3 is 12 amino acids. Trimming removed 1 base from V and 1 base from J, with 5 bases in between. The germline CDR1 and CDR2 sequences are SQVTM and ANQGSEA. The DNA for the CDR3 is TGCAGCGTTGAAGCTGGGTCCTACGAGCAGTACTTC. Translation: CSVEAGSYEQYF.

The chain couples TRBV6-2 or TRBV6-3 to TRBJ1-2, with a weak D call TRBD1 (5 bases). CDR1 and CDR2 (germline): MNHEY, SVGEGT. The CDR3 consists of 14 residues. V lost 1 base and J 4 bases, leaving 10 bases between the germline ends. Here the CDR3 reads CASSYWQGGYGYTF. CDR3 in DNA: TGTGCCAGCAGTTACTGGCAGGGTGGCTATGGCTACACCTTC.

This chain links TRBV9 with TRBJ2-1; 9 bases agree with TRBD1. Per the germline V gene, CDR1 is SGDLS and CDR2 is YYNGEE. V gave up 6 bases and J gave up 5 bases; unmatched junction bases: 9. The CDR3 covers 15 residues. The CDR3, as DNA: TGTGCCAGCACCTTACAGGACAGGGGTCACAATGAGCAGTTCTTC. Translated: CASTLQDRGHNEQFF.

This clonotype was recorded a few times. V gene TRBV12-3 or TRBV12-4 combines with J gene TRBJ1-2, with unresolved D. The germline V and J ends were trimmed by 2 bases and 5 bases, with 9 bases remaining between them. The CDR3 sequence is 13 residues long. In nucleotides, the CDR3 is TGTGCCAGCAGTTTAAACAGCCTTTATGGCTACACCTTC. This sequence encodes CASSLNSLYGYTF.

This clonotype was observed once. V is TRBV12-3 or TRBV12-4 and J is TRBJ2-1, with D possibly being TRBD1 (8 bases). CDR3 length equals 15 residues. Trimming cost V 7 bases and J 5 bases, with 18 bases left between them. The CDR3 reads CASTHGGTGDNEQFF. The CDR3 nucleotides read TGTGCCAGCACTCACGGGGGGACAGGTGACAATGAGCAGTTCTTC.

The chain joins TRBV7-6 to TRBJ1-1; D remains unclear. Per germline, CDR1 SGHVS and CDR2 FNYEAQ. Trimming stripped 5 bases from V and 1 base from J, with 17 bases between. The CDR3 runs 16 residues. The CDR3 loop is CASSPPGGPGNTEAFF. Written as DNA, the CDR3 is TGTGCCAGCAGCCCTCCAGGTGGCCCGGGGAACACTGAAGCTTTCTTT.

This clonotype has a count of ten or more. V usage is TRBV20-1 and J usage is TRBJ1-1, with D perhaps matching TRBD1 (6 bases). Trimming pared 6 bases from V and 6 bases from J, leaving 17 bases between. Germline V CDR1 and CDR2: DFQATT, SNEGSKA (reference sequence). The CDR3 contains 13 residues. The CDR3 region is CSAPGGGTPEAFF. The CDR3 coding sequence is TGCAGTGCCCCCGGTGGGGGGACACCTGAAGCTTTCTTT.

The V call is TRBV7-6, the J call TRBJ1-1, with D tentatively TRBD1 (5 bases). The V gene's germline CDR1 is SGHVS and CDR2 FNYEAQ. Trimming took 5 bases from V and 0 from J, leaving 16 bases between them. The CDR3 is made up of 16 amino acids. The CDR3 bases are TGTGCCAGCAGCGCCCCCGGGACCGATTTGAACACTGAAGCTTTCTTT. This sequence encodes CASSAPGTDLNTEAFF.

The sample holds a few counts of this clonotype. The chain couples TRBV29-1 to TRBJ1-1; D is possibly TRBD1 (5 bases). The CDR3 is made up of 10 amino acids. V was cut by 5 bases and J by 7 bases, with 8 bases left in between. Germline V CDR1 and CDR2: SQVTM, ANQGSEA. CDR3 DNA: TGCAGCGTTCAGGGATTTGAAGCTTTCTTT. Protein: CSVQGFEAFF. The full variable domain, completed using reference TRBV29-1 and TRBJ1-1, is SAVISQKPSRDICQRGTSLTIQCQVDSQVTMMFWYRQQPGQSLTLIATANQGSEATYESGFVIDKFPISRPNLTFSTLTVSNMSPEDSSIYLCSVQGFEAFFGQGTRLTVV.

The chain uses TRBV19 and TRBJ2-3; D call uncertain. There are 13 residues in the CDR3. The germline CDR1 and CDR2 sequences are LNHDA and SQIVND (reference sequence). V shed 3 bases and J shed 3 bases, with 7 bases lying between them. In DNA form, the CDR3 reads TGTGCCAGTAGTATCTTCTTAACAGATACGCAGTATTTT. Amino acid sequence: CASSIFLTDTQYF.

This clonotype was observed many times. CDR3 DNA sequence: TGTGCCAGCAGTCTCCTACGCAATGAGCAGTTCTTC. This sequence encodes CASSLLRNEQFF. This chain joins TRBV7-6 and TRBJ2-1; D uncertain. This CDR3 region has 12 residues. Germline V CDR1 and CDR2: SGHVS, FNYEAQ. Trimming stripped 6 bases from V and 6 bases from J, with 9 bases between.

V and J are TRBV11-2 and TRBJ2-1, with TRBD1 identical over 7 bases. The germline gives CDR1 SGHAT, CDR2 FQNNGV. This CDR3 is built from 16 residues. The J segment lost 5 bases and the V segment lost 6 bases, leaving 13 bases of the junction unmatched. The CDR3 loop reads CASRRRDRPPNNEQFF. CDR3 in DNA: TGTGCCAGCAGACGCAGGGACAGACCTCCTAACAATGAGCAGTTCTTC.

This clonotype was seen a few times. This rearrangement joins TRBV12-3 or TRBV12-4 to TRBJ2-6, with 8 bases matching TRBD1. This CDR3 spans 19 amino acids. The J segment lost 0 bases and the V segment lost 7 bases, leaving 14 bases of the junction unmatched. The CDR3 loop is CASTYSPGQDFSGANVLTF. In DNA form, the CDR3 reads TGTGCCAGCACCTATTCTCCGGGACAGGACTTCTCTGGGGCCAACGTCCTGACTTTC.

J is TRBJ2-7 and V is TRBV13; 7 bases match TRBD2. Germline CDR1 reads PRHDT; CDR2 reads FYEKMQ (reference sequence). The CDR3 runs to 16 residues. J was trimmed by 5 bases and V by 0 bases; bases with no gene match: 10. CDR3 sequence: CASSLGRGLLRDEQYF. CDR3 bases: TGTGCCAGCAGCTTAGGGCGGGGGTTGCTACGTGACGAGCAGTACTTC.

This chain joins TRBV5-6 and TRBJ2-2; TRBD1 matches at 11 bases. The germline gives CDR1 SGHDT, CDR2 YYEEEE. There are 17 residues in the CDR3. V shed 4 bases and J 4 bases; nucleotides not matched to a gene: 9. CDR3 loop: CASSGPDRGLGTGELFF. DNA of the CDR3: TGTGCCAGCAGCGGACCGGACAGGGGGCTCGGCACCGGGGAGCTGTTTTTT.

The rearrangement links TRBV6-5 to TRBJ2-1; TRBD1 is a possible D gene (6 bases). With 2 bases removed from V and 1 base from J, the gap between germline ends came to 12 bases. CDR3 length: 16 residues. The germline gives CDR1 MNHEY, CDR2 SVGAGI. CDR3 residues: CASSYQGFNSYNEQFF. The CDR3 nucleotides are TGTGCCAGCAGTTACCAGGGGTTCAATTCCTACAATGAGCAGTTCTTC.

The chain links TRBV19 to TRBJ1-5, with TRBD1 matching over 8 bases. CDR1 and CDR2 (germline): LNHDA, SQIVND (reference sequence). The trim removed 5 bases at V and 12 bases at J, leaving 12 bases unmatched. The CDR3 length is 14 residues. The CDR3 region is CASSPQGASLFQHF. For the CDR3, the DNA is TGTGCCAGTAGTCCCCAGGGGGCCTCTCTGTTCCAGCATTTT.

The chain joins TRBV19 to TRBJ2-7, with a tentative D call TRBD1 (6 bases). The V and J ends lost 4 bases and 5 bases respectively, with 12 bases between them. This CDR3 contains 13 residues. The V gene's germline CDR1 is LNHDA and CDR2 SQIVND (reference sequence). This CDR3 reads CASSTGQFNEQYF. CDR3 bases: TGTGCCAGTAGTACCGGACAGTTCAACGAGCAGTACTTC.

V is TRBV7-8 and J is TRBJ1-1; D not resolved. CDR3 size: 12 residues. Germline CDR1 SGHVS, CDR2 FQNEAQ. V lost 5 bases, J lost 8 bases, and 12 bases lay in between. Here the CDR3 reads CASSPKKTEAFF. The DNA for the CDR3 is TGTGCCAGCAGCCCAAAAAAGACAGAAGCTTTCTTT.

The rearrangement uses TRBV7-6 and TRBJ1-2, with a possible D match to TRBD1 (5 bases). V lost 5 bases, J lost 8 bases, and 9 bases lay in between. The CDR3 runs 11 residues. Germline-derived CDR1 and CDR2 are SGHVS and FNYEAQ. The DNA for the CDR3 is TGTGCCAGCAGCGCCGAGGGGGGCTACACCTTC. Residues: CASSAEGGYTF.